The present TCR beta chain was sequenced within a study of blood T cell repertoires in COVID-19 (dated by TCRdb to 2020 to 2021). Concerning the study at large: Collaborator samples came from the United States, Italy and Spain and covered acute and convalescent phases of COVID-19. The material from the prospective study consisted of cDNA or gDNA derived from T cells, B-cell-depleted T cells, or PBMCs. Deeply sampled blood TCRbeta repertoires from subjects exposed to, actively infected with, or recovered from COVID-19 were included in the dataset. The repertoires were released in a freely available public database intended as a resource for research on the immune response to SARS-CoV-2. The samples were drawn from two sources: the first 160 participants of the ongoing ImmuneRACE study, and 950 to 1,500 subjects contributed by 6 global collaborators. Nearly every sample came with metadata listing a de-identified subject ID, COVID-19 status, age in years and sex. HLA class I and class II types, where available, came from metadata supplied by the sample provider rather than from assay-based typing. The research as a whole found: Clinical and demographic metadata were provided uncurated, with the amount varying by source and participant.

A second Seattle source provided samples from volunteer blood donors who had recovered from COVID-19. Collaborating institutions collected whole blood in K2EDTA tubes following their own protocols. Collaborator samples were shipped for TCRbeta analysis as frozen whole blood, isolated PBMCs, or DNA extracted from either sample type. TCRbeta CDR3 regions were amplified from genomic DNA using the immunoSEQ Assay, a bias-controlled multiplex PCR. From the authors' description of their analysis: Within the assay, amplification of reference gene primers was used to estimate how many nucleated cells each sample contained. Sequence reads were collapsed and filtered to measure the absolute abundance of every unique TCRbeta CDR3 rearrangement. For each sample, productive Simpson clonality was calculated as the square root of Simpson's diversity index across productive rearrangements. TCRdb took this table from immuneACCESS and kept in-frame rearrangements with V and J called. Such tables lack part of the clones; where checked against another copy, unresolved V genes explain under half of the gap, and the rest is unexplained. V, J and clone size are those of that table, while D and trimming were read from the DNA. The sample data list about 180,000 clones, and nearly 90% of these were observed just once. The leading ten clones occupy under 2% of the sample.

Ends trimmed: V by 5 bases, J by 3 bases; bases unmatched to a gene: 4. The CDR3 sequence holds 15 residues, the cysteine and phenylalanine included. Of the read, only the CDR3 DNA is kept; its 45 bases are in frame from base 1. CDR1 and CDR2 are read off the germline V gene as SGHVS and FQNEAQ. Of note for this clone: It has no known antigen specificity. Within one base of it there is no much larger clone, and no base qualities were kept.

Source material: peripheral blood. This sequence originates from a man aged 18-30 years who had recovered from COVID-19. The rearranged chain carries TRBV7-8 and TRBJ1-5; 10 bases in between match TRBD1. Here the CDR3 is given as CASSPGQGINQPQHF. The bases are TGTGCCAGCAGCCCGGGACAGGGGATCAATCAGCCCCAGCATTTT.